The next 27 T cell receptor beta chains were all read from a single sample in a study of OX40 agonist ivuxolimab in advanced cancers. Using immunoSEQ multiplex PCR, the repertoire was profiled, and TCRdb retains in-frame clones only, with some absent. The sample includes 40,000 to 60,000 clones, about nine tenths of them seen just once. The sequenced sample was CD4+ or CD8+ T cells sorted from blood, obtained in a trial of the OX40 agonist ivuxolimab. The receptors shown here come from an adult with an advanced solid tumor such as melanoma, head and neck, liver or kidney cancer.

The rearrangement joins TRBV4-2 to TRBJ2-1; D perhaps matches TRBD2 (6 bases). The length of the CDR3 is 13 residues. The V and J ends lost 0 bases and 12 bases respectively, with 12 bases between them. Germline-derived CDR1 and CDR2 are LGHNA and YNFKEQ. CDR3 nucleotides: TGTGCCAGCAGCCAAGACTTATTGGGGGGGCAGTTCTTC. It encodes CASSQDLLGGQFF.

This sequence joins TRBV5-6 and TRBJ2-1; 10 bases fit TRBD2. The CDR3 spans 17 residues. J lost 0 bases, V lost 4 bases, and 7 bases had no gene match. The germline CDR1 and CDR2 sequences are SGHDT and YYEEEE. The CDR3 DNA follows: TGTGCCAGCAGCGGGGGACTAGCGCTGAGCTCCTACAATGAGCAGTTCTTC. It translates to CASSGGLALSSYNEQFF.

The table lists this clone with a count of one. The CDR3 is CASSLVLRGGHETQYF. The CDR3 DNA reads as TGTGCCAGCAGTTTAGTTTTGAGGGGTGGCCACGAGACCCAGTACTTC. The rearrangement uses TRBV27 and TRBJ2-5, with D possibly being TRBD1 or TRBD2 (5 bases each). Germline V gene data show CDR1 as MNHEY and CDR2 as SMNVEV (reference sequence). This CDR3 contains 16 residues. Trimming stripped 2 bases from V and 5 bases from J, with 18 bases between.

The rearrangement joins TRBV7-2 to TRBJ2-5; D may be TRBD1 or TRBD2 (6 bases each). The CDR3 totals 16 residues. From germline, CDR1 is SGHTA and CDR2 FQGNSA. Trimming removed 1 base at V and 4 bases at J, with 16 bases between. CDR3 region: CASSLVIGRGGETQYF. In nucleotides, the CDR3 is TGTGCCAGCAGCTTAGTTATCGGGAGAGGGGGAGAGACCCAGTACTTC.

J is TRBJ2-1 and V is TRBV11-3; TRBD1 matches 9 bases. The CDR3 spans 13 residues. Germline-derived CDR1 and CDR2 are SGHNT and YENEEA. V was pared by 8 bases and J by 4 bases, with 3 bases of the junction left unmatched. CDR3 DNA: TGTGCCAGCGGGGACAGGGAATACAATGAGCAGTTCTTC. Translated, it gives CASGDREYNEQFF.

The chain couples TRBV6-6 to TRBJ1-5; TRBD1 agrees at 12 bases. This CDR3 is 16 amino acids long. V lost 6 bases to trimming and J lost 6 bases; unmatched junction nucleotides: 9. CDR1 is MNHNY and CDR2 is SVGAGI in the germline V gene (reference sequence). The CDR3 spells CASRETGQGAGQPQHF. CDR3 nucleotides: TGTGCCAGCAGGGAAACGGGACAGGGGGCCGGTCAGCCCCAGCATTTT.

The gene calls are TRBV5-6 and TRBJ2-1; TRBD1 might be the D (6 bases). V lost 4 bases and J 10 bases, leaving 18 bases between the germline ends. The CDR3 is 14 residues long. Germline V lookup: CDR1 SGHDT, CDR2 YYEEEE. This CDR3 is CASSPWTDQGEQFF. The CDR3 coding sequence is TGTGCCAGCAGCCCTTGGACGGATCAGGGGGAGCAGTTCTTC.

The chain recombines TRBV9 with TRBJ2-3; D unclear. The V end lost 3 bases, the J end lost 4 bases, and 12 bases lay between the germline ends. Germline CDR1 reads SGDLS; CDR2 reads YYNGEE. The CDR3 contains 14 residues. The CDR3: CASSATLGADTQYF. The CDR3 DNA reads as TGTGCCAGCAGCGCGACTCTTGGGGCAGATACGCAGTATTTT.

This chain links TRBV18 with TRBJ1-3; no firm D call. The CDR3 is made up of 15 amino acids. Germline V gene data show CDR1 as KGHSH and CDR2 as LQKENI. Trimming stripped 3 bases from V and 0 bases from J, with 9 bases between. The CDR3 DNA follows: TGTGCCAGCTCACCCACACAGCTCTCTGGAAACACCATATATTTT. Translated, it gives CASSPTQLSGNTIYF.

V is TRBV19 and J is TRBJ2-1; 8 nucleotides match TRBD1. The trim removed 6 bases at V and 8 bases at J, leaving 3 bases unmatched. The germline V gene encodes CDR1 LNHDA and CDR2 SQIVND (reference sequence). This CDR3 spans 12 amino acids. The CDR3 DNA reads TGTGCCAGTAGCCTACAGGGGGATGAGCAGTTCTTC. Amino acids: CASSLQGDEQFF.

J is TRBJ2-5 and V is TRBV4-1; TRBD2 matches at 11 bases. The V gene end was trimmed by 1 base and the J gene end by 1 base; junction bases not matched to a gene: 8. CDR1 is MGHRA, CDR2 YSYEKL, per germline. The CDR3 consists of 18 residues. The CDR3 reads CASSQVIMGTSGQETQYF. Here the CDR3 DNA reads TGCGCCAGCAGCCAAGTCATAATGGGGACTAGCGGCCAAGAGACCCAGTACTTC.

This rearrangement joins TRBV7-2 to TRBJ1-2; TRBD1 might be the D (5 bases). Trimming removed 1 base from V and 5 bases from J, with 11 bases in between. The length of the CDR3 is 14 residues. The germline V gene has CDR1 SGHTA and CDR2 FQGNSA. CDR3 residues: CASSLGKTVYGYTF. As DNA, the CDR3 is TGTGCCAGCAGCTTAGGCAAGACAGTTTATGGCTACACCTTC. Full variable domain (outside the CDR3, taken from reference TRBV7-2 and TRBJ1-2): GAGVSQSPSNKVTEKGKDVELRCDPISGHTALYWYRQSLGQGLEFLIYFQGNSAPDKSGLPSDRFSAERTGGSVSTLTIQRTQQEDSAVYLCASSLGKTVYGYTFGSGTRLTVV.

The chain is built from TRBV30 and TRBJ1-4; 7 bases align to TRBD1. Unmatched junction bases numbered 3, after V lost 4 bases and J lost 7 bases. Germline V gene lookup returns CDR1 GTSNPN and CDR2 SVGIG (reference sequence). The CDR3 runs 12 residues. This chain's CDR3 is CAWNQGVEKLFF. The DNA of the CDR3 is TGTGCCTGGAACCAGGGGGTTGAAAAACTGTTTTTT.

The CDR3 reads CASSATRNTDTQYF. CDR3 DNA sequence: TGTGCCAGCTCAGCGACTAGGAACACAGATACGCAGTATTTT. The V call is TRBV18, the J call TRBJ2-3, with D possibly matching TRBD2 (6 bases). CDR3 size: 14 residues. V gave up 5 bases and J gave up 2 bases, with 11 bases separating them. From germline, CDR1 is KGHSH and CDR2 LQKENI. Combining the CDR3 with reference TRBV18 and TRBJ2-3 gives the whole variable domain NAGVMQNPRHLVRRRGQEARLRCSPMKGHSHVYWYRQLPEEGLKFMVYLQKENIIDESGMPKERFSAEFPKEGPSILRIQQVVRGDSAAYFCASSATRNTDTQYFGPGTRLTVL.

This rearrangement joins TRBV28 to TRBJ2-3, with 7 bases that match TRBD1. The CDR3 sequence is 15 residues long. CDR1 is MDHEN and CDR2 is SYDVKM in the germline V gene. J lost 2 bases, V lost 3 bases, and 5 bases had no gene match. CDR3: CASSFGTENTDTQYF. The CDR3 DNA reads TGTGCCAGCAGTTTTGGGACAGAGAACACAGATACGCAGTATTTT.

The gene calls are TRBV7-2 and TRBJ2-5; D is unresolved. V lost 1 base, J lost 5 bases, and 14 bases lay in between. Germline CDR1 is SGHTA and CDR2 is FQGNSA. The CDR3 spans 15 residues. This CDR3 reads CASSLGWTGSETQYF. In nucleotides, the CDR3 is TGTGCCAGCAGCTTAGGGTGGACGGGTTCGGAGACCCAGTACTTC.

This chain connects TRBV20-1 to TRBJ1-2; D ambiguous. The length of the CDR3 is 9 residues. V was clipped by 0 bases and J by 7 bases, with 0 bases between them. Germline CDR1 is DFQATT and CDR2 is SNEGSKA (reference sequence). The CDR3 nucleotides read TGCAGTGCTAGAGATGGCTACACCTTC. Encoded protein: CSARDGYTF.

This chain links TRBV7-8 with TRBJ2-7; 8 bases are shared with TRBD1. This CDR3 spans 13 amino acids. From germline, CDR1 is SGHVS and CDR2 FQNEAQ. Trimming removed 5 bases from V and 3 bases from J; junction bases left unmatched: 3. The CDR3 sequence: CASSNGQGYEQYF. The CDR3 DNA reads as TGTGCCAGCAGCAACGGACAGGGCTACGAGCAGTACTTC.

This clone appeared once. This chain joins TRBV5-1 and TRBJ2-5; D possibly uses TRBD1 or TRBD2 (5 bases each). CDR1 SGHRS and CDR2 YFSETQ come from the germline V gene. V gave up 9 bases and J gave up 4 bases, with 22 bases separating them. The CDR3 is 15 residues long. CDR3 DNA sequence: TGCGCCACCGGGGCGTCCGGGGTGTTATCAGAGACCCAGTACTTC. This codes for CATGASGVLSETQYF.

The chain has TRBV29-1 and TRBJ2-3; 8 nucleotides agree with TRBD2. The CDR3 consists of 17 residues. Per the germline V gene, CDR1 is SQVTM and CDR2 is ANQGSEA. Trimming removed 0 bases from V and 0 bases from J; junction bases left unmatched: 8. The CDR3 region has the DNA TGCAGCGTTGAAGATCGGCGGTTAGCGGGGAGCACAGATACGCAGTATTTT. Translating it yields CSVEDRRLAGSTDTQYF.

This clone was recorded once. This sequence joins TRBV6-6 and TRBJ2-7; 8 bases map to TRBD1. CDR1 and CDR2 from the germline V gene are MNHNY and SVGAGI (reference sequence). With 7 bases clipped from V and 6 bases from J, the junction kept 8 bases outside the gene matches. The length of the CDR3 is 13 residues. As DNA, the CDR3 is TGTGCCAGCACCCGGACAGGGTTCGGCGAGCAGTACTTC. Its protein product is CASTRTGFGEQYF.

J is TRBJ2-2 and V is TRBV28; 7 bases are shared with TRBD1. There are 16 residues in the CDR3. The J segment lost 1 base and the V segment lost 6 bases, leaving 8 bases of the junction unmatched. Per the germline V gene, CDR1 is MDHEN and CDR2 is SYDVKM. The CDR3 spells CASRPTGDGNTGELFF. The CDR3 coding sequence is TGTGCCAGCAGACCCACAGGGGATGGGAACACCGGGGAGCTGTTTTTT. Full variable domain (missing parts from reference TRBV28 and TRBJ2-2): DVKVTQSSRYLVKRTGEKVFLECVQDMDHENMFWYRQDPGLGLRLIYFSYDVKMKEKGDIPEGYSVSREKKERFSLILESASTNQTSMYLCASRPTGDGNTGELFFGEGSRLTVL.

V and J are TRBV30 and TRBJ1-2; TRBD1 matches 8 bases. Losses at the gene ends were 7 bases for V and 8 bases for J; bases not matched to a gene: 9. CDR3 length: 12 amino acids. CDR1 is GTSNPN and CDR2 is SVGIG in the germline V gene (reference sequence). The CDR3 DNA follows: TGTGCCTTGACAGGGACAGGCTGGGGCTACACCTTC. Amino acids: CALTGTGWGYTF.

V gene TRBV28 combines with J gene TRBJ2-5; D is possibly TRBD2 (5 bases). The CDR3 is made up of 15 amino acids. V was clipped by 9 bases and J by 4 bases, with 21 bases between them. Germline V gives CDR1 MDHEN, CDR2 SYDVKM. The CDR3 DNA reads TGTGCCAGTTCTAGAGTCGGGCCGGCGGGAGAGACCCAGTACTTC. It encodes CASSRVGPAGETQYF.

The CDR3 nucleotides are TGTGCCAGCAGTTACGGGGGGAGGACTTTCAACGTCCTGACTTTC. Amino acid sequence: CASSYGGRTFNVLTF. The rearrangement links TRBV6-5 to TRBJ2-6, with D possibly TRBD2 on 6 matching bases. This CDR3 is 15 amino acids long. The V gene lost 2 bases and the J gene lost 9 bases, with 14 bases spanning the gap. In germline, CDR1 is MNHEY, CDR2 SVGAGI.

The V call is TRBV6-5, the J call TRBJ1-2, with D uncertain. The V end lost 4 bases, the J end lost 8 bases, and 14 bases lay between the germline ends. Germline values: CDR1 MNHEY, CDR2 SVGAGI. This CDR3 has 13 residues. The CDR3 region has the DNA TGTGCCAGCAGTTCCGTCCTGGAGTGGGGCTACACCTTC. Translation: CASSSVLEWGYTF.

The J gene is TRBJ2-7, the V gene TRBV28; perhaps TRBD2 as D (5 bases). Deletions cut 7 bases from V and 4 bases from J, with 14 bases between. The CDR3 consists of 13 residues. Germline CDR1 is MDHEN and CDR2 is SYDVKM. This CDR3 is CASNHRGIYEQYF. In nucleotides, the CDR3 is TGTGCCAGCAACCATCGAGGGATTTACGAGCAGTACTTC.